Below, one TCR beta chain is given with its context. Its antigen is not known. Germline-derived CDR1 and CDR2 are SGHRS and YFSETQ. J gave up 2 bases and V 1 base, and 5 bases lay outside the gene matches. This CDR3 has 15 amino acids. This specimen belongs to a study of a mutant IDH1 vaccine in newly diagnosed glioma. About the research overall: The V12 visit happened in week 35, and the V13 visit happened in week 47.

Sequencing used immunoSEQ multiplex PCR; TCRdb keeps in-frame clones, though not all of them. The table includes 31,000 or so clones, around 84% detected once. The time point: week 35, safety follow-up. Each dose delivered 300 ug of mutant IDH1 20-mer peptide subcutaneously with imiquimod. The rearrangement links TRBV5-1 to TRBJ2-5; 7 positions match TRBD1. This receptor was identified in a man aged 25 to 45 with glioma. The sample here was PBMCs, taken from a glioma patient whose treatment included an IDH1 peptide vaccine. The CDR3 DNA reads TGCGCCAGCAGCTTGACCGGACAGGTTCAAGAGACCCAGTACTTC. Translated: CASSLTGQVQETQYF.